The TCR beta chain described here comes from a study of radiation and T cells in renal cell carcinoma. Turning to the study itself: Nephrectomy followed 15 Gy stereotactic body radiation by 4 weeks. Study results and caveats: Top tumor clonotypes rose in blood 2 weeks post-radiation, then contracted.

Time point meaning: blood 2 weeks post-SBRT. Treatment: 15 Gy SBRT to primary tumor, nephrectomy 4 weeks later. After SBRT, blood was collected at 2 and 4 weeks, plus baseline. Comment on this clone: Its antigen is currently unknown.

The table came from immunoSEQ multiplex PCR; TCRdb's copy has only in-frame clones and leaves some out. The table records more than 150,000 clones, approximately 86% of them present only once. From germline, CDR1 is SGHTS and CDR2 YDEGEE. CDR3 length equals 13 residues. Trimming stripped 4 bases from V and 2 bases from J, with 10 bases between. The source is a woman between 45 and 65 years old with renal cell carcinoma. Specimen: blood, collected from a patient whose treatment included radiotherapy and nephrectomy. The chain combines TRBV5-8 with TRBJ2-7; D is unclear. CDR3 coding DNA: TGTGCCAGCAGCCATAGGAATGCCTACGAGCAGTACTTC. Amino acids: CASSHRNAYEQYF.